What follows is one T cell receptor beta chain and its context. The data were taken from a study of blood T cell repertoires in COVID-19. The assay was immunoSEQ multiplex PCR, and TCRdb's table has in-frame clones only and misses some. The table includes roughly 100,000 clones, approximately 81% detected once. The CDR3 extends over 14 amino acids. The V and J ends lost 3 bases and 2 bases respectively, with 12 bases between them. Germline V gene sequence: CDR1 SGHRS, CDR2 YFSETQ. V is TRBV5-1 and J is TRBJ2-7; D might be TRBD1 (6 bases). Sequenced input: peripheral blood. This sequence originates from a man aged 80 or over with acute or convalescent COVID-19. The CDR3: CASSSQGTAYEQYF. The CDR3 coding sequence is TGCGCCAGCAGCTCTCAGGGGACCGCCTACGAGCAGTACTTC.